This TCR beta chain was captured in a study of cytomegalovirus exposure and HLA in healthy donors. Germline CDR1 reads SEHNR; CDR2 reads FQNEAQ (reference sequence). The CDR3 is 17 residues long. V gave up 5 bases and J gave up 6 bases; unmatched junction bases: 10. Data came from immunoSEQ multiplex PCR; TCRdb stores just in-frame clones and leaves some out. The sample yields over 150,000 clones, about 96% seen once. This TCR came from a woman between 18 and 29 years old in good health and CMV-seronegative. V and J are TRBV7-9 and TRBJ2-3, with 14 bases lining up with TRBD2. What was sequenced was PBMCs. The CDR3 DNA follows: TGTGCCAGCAGCCCAGGACTAGCGGGGGGCCCCACCGATACGCAGTATTTT. Protein product: CASSPGLAGGPTDTQYF.